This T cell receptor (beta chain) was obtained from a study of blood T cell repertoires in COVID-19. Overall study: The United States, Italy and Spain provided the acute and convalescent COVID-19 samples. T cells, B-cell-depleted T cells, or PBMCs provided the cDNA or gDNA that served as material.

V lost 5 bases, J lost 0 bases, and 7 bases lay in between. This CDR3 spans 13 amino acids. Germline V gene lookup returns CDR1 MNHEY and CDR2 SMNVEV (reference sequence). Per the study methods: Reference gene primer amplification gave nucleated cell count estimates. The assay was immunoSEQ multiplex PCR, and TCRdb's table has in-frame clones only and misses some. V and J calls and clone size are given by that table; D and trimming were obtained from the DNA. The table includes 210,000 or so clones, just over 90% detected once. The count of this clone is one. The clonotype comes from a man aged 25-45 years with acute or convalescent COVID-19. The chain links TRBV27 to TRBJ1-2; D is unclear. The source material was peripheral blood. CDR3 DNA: TGTGCCAGCAGTCCTCGTACTAACTATGGCTACACCTTC. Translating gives CASSPRTNYGYTF.